This TCR beta chain was identified in a study of Graves' ophthalmopathy and Graves' hyperthyroidism. The overall study: Absence of ophthalmopathy within 18 months of follow-up defined stable hyperthyroidism. General study findings and limits: From stable hyperthyroidism, ophthalmopathy was separated by a 13-signature model with roughly 89% sensitivity and 75% to 84% specificity.

RNA transcripts yielded amplified TCR beta CDR3 regions. HTBI primers were used in a first-round RT-PCR, which preceded a second-round multiplex PCR. Using its own MiXCR run on the multiplex PCR reads, TCRdb lists one record per CDR3 protein. The profile shows over a million distinct CDR3 sequences, 35% to 45% of them singletons. The CDR3 extends over 18 amino acids. Per germline, CDR1 ENHRY and CDR2 SYGVKD. Notes on this clonotype: Antigen unknown. One end of the junction does not line up with germline, which may come from a read error.

V gene TRBV10-3 combines with J gene TRBJ2-7; tentatively, D is TRBD1 (5 bases). Material for sequencing was peripheral blood or thyroid tissue (not recorded which). This receptor was identified in an adult man with Graves' hyperthyroidism. CDR3 protein: CASSYSTRGTVPIYEQYF. CDR3 DNA sequence: TGTGCCAGCAGTTACTCGACAAGGGGTACAGTCCCTATCTACGAGCAGTACTTC.